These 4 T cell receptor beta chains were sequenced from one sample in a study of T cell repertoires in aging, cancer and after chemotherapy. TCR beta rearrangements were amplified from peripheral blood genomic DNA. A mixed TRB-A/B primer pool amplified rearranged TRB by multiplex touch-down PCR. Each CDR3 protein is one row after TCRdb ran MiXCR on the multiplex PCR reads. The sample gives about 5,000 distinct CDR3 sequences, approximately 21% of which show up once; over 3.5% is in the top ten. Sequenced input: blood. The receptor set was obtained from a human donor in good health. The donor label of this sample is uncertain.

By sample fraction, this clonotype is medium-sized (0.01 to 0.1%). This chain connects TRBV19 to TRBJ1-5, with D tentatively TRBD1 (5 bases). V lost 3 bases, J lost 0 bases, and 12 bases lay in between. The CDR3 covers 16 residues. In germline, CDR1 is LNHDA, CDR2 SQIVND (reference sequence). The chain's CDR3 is CASSILGQGSNQPQHF. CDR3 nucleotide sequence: TGTGCCAGTAGTATCCTGGGGCAGGGTAGCAATCAGCCCCAGCATTTT.

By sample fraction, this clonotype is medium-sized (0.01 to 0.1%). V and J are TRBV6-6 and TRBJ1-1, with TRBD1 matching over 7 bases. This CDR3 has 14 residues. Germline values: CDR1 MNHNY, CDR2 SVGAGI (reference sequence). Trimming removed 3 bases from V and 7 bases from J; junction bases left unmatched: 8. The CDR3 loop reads CASSYSQGVIEAFF. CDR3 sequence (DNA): TGTGCCAGCAGTTATTCTCAGGGGGTGATTGAAGCTTTCTTT.

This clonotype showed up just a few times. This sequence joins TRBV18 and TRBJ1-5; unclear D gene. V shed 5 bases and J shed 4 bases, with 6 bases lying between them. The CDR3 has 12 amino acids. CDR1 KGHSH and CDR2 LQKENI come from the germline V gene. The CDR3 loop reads CASSGENQPQHF. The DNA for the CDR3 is TGTGCCAGCTCAGGGGAGAATCAGCCCCAGCATTTT.

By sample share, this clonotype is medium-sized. CDR3 amino acids: CASSPDSGGDEQFF. In DNA form, the CDR3 reads TGTGCCAGCAGTCCCGACTCGGGGGGGGATGAGCAGTTCTTC. The J gene is TRBJ2-1, the V gene TRBV7-2; TRBD2 matches at 8 bases. This CDR3 contains 14 residues. Per germline, CDR1 SGHTA and CDR2 FQGNSA. The ends lost 6 bases at V and 8 bases at J; junction bases unmatched: 9.